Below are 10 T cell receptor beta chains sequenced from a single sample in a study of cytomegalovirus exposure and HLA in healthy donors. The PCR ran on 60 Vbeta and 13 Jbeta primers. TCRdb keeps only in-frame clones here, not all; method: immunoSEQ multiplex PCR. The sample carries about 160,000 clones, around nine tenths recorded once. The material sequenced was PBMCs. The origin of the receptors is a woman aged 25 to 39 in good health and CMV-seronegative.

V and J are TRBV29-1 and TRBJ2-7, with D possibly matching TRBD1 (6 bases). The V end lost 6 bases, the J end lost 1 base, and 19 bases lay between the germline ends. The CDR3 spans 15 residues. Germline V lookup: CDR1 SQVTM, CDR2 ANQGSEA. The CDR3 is CSVGAGSKGSYEQYF. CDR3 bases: TGCAGCGTGGGGGCAGGGTCAAAGGGGTCCTACGAGCAGTACTTC.

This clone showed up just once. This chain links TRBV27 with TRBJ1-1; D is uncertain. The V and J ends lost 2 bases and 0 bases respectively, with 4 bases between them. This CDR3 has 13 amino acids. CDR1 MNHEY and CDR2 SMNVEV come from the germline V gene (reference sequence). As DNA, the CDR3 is TGTGCCAGCAGTTTAGGCCTGAACACTGAAGCTTTCTTT. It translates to CASSLGLNTEAFF.

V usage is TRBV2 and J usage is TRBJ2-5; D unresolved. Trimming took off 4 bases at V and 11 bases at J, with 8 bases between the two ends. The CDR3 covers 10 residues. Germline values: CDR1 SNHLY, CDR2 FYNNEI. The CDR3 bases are TGTGCCAGCAGTGTGACTGAGCAGTACTTC. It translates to CASSVTEQYF.

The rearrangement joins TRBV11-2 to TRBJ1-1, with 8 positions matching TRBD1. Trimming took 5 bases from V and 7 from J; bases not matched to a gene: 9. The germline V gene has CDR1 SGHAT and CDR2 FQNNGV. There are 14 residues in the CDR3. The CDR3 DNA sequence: TGTGCCAGCAGCCCCGGGGCAGGGGGCAGTGAAGCTTTCTTT. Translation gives CASSPGAGGSEAFF.

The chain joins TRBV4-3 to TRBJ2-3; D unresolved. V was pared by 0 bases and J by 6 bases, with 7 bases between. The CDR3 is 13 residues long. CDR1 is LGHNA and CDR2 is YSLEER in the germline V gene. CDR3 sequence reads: CASSQDSWDTQYF. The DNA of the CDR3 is TGCGCCAGCAGCCAAGATAGTTGGGATACGCAGTATTTT.

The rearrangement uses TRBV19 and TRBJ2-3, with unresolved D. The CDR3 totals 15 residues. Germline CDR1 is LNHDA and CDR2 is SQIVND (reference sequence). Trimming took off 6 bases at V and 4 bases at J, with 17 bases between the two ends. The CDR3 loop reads CASRGAVRPSDTQYF. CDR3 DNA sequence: TGTGCCAGTAGGGGTGCGGTCCGACCCTCAGATACGCAGTATTTT.

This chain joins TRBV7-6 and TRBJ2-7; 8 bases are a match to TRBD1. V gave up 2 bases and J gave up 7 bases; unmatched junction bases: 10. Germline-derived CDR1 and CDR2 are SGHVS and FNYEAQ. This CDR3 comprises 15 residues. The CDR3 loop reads CASSLRGQGLREQYF. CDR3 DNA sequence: TGTGCCAGCAGCTTAAGAGGACAGGGCTTGAGGGAGCAGTACTTC.

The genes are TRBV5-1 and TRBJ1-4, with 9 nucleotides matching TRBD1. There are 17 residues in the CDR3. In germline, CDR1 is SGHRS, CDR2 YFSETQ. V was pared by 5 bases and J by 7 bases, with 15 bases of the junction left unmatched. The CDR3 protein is CASSSGTGSGQVEKLFF. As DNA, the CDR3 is TGCGCCAGCAGTTCCGGGACAGGGAGCGGCCAGGTTGAAAAACTGTTTTTT. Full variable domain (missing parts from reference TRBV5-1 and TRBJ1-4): KAGVTQTPRYLIKTRGQQVTLSCSPISGHRSVSWYQQTPGQGLQFLFEYFSETQRNKGNFPGRFSGRQFSNSRSEMNVSTLELGDSALYLCASSSGTGSGQVEKLFFGSGTQLSVL.

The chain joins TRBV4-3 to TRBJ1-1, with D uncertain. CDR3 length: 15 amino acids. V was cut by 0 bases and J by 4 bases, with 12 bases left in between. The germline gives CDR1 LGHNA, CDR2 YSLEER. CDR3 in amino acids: CASSQDLRLSTEAFF. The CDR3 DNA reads TGCGCCAGCAGCCAAGATCTTAGACTAAGCACTGAAGCTTTCTTT.

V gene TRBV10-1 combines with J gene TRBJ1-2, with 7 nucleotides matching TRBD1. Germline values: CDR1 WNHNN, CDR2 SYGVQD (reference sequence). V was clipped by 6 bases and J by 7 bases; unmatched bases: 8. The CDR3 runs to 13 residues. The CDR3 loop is CASSLTGSFGYTF. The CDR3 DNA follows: TGCGCCAGCAGCTTGACAGGGTCGTTTGGCTACACCTTC.